The subject of this entry is one T cell receptor (beta chain). The entry originates in a study of blood T cell repertoires in COVID-19. Study as a whole: Donors in the United States, Italy and Spain gave samples during acute or convalescent COVID-19. In each case, the material was cDNA or gDNA derived from T cells, B-cell-depleted T cells, or PBMCs.

As handled by the study authors: Estimation of nucleated cell counts was performed using reference gene primer amplification. Sequenced by immunoSEQ multiplex PCR; TCRdb stores in-frame clones only, minus some. From that table come the V and J calls and clone size; the DNA was used to work out D and trimming. The data show approximately 220,000 clones, 70% to 90% seen once. Germline loops: CDR1 SEHNR, CDR2 FQNEAQ (reference sequence). Trimming cost V 5 bases and J 0 bases; bases outside gene matches: 5. The CDR3 length is 15 residues. The source is a man between 35 and 55 years old with acute or convalescent COVID-19. Sequenced input: peripheral blood. The V and J genes are TRBV7-9 and TRBJ2-3; 7 positions match TRBD2. Here the CDR3 reads CASSPTSASTDTQYF. The CDR3 nucleotides read TGTGCCAGCAGCCCAACTAGCGCCAGCACAGATACGCAGTATTTT.